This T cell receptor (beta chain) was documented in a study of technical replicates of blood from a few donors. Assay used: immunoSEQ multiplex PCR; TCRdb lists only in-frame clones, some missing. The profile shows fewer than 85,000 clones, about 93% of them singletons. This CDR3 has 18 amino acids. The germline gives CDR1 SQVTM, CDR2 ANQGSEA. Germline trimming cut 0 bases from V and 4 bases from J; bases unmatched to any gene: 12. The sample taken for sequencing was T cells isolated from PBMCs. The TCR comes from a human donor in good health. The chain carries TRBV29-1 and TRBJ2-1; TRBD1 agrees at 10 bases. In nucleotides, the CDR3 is TGCAGCGTTGAAGAACCGCGGGTTTGGGACAGGGGTTACAATGAGCAGTTCTTC. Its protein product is CSVEEPRVWDRGYNEQFF.